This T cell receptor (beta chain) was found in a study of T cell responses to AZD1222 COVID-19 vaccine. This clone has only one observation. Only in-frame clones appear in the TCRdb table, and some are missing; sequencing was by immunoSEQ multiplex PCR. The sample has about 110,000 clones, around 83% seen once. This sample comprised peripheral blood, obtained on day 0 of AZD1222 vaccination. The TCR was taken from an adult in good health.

CDR3: CASSLGDVDQPQHF. As DNA, the CDR3 is TGCGCCAGCAGCCTCGGGGACGTAGATCAGCCCCAGCATTTT. The gene calls are TRBV4-1 and TRBJ1-5, with D possibly TRBD1 on 5 matching bases. The CDR3 has 14 amino acids. Germline lookup yields CDR1 MGHRA and CDR2 YSYEKL. Between the trimmed V and J ends, which lost 4 bases and 5 bases, there was a span of 12 bases.